This T cell receptor (beta chain) was obtained from a study of T-cell memory formation after mild COVID-19. Study in general: The TCR clusters were mostly specific to one donor. Study findings and constraints: In pre-infection memory, a portion of responding clones appeared, which suggested that cross-reactive memory joined.

Notes on this clonotype: Its antigen is unknown.

5'RACE primed from the constant segment yielded TCR alpha and TCR beta cDNA libraries bearing sample barcodes and UMIs. TCRdb passed the 5' RACE reads through MiXCR, listing each CDR3 protein once. The sample has fewer than 650,000 distinct CDR3 sequences, 15% to 20% seen once. The CDR3 is 16 residues long. Trimming stripped 0 bases from V and 0 bases from J, with 12 bases between. The source material was PBMCs or a T cell subset sorted from them (not recorded which). This chain connects TRBV12-3 or TRBV12-4 to TRBJ2-7, with a weak D call TRBD1 (6 bases). The receptor's source is an adult woman who had mild COVID-19 (a few samples of this study predate the infection). Cell type and time point are not known. The CDR3 DNA is TGTGCCAGCAGTTTAGCCGGACAGACGAACTCCTACGAGCAGTACTTC. This gives the protein CASSLAGQTNSYEQYF.